The text below deals with one TCR beta chain. The antigen is unknown. What was sequenced were expressed TCRB transcripts, since all of the isolated RNA had been reverse transcribed. Clones were sequenced by immunoSEQ multiplex PCR, and TCRdb holds only the in-frame ones, with some missing. The sample records around 240,000 clones, 9.6% being singletons. Unmatched junction bases numbered 8, after V lost 4 bases and J lost 6 bases. The CDR3 is 14 residues long. The germline V gene has CDR1 SGHKS and CDR2 YYEKEE (reference sequence). The data stem from a study of beta chain features in type 1 diabetes. Blood was drawn once from each donor into heparinised tubes. The draws averaged approximately 110 mL. Study results and caveats: Sequencing of cDNA might inflate the share of cells that strongly express TCR.

The chain is built from TRBV5-5 and TRBJ1-1; 8 nucleotides line up with TRBD1. The source is a woman under 30 in good health. The sequenced material came from naive CD4+ T cells from blood. In nucleotides, the CDR3 is TGTGCCAGCAGCGCCACAGGGGGAAGAGCTGAAGCTTTCTTT. Translating gives CASSATGGRAEAFF.